What follows is one T cell receptor (beta chain) and its context. Its specificity is not known. The data are from a study of T cell responses to AZD1222 COVID-19 vaccine. Points from the study as a whole: The study sampled repertoires only after the peak T cell response. White British donors predominated, females outnumbered males, and clonal diversity was possibly underestimated.

Sequencing used immunoSEQ multiplex PCR; TCRdb keeps in-frame clones, though not all of them. The data contain approximately 190,000 clones, approximately 92% of them seen just once; the ten biggest clones take up 3.6%. The ends were cut back, 0 bases at V and 7 bases at J, with 13 bases in the middle. The CDR3 spans 15 residues. CDR1 and CDR2 (germline): LNHDA, SQIVND (reference sequence). The clonotype comes from an adult who received the MenACWY meningococcal vaccine as a control. The rearrangement links TRBV19 to TRBJ2-1; D possibly uses TRBD1 or TRBD2 (5 bases each). Sequences were derived from peripheral blood, sampled 28 days after the second dose of the MenACWY control vaccine. The CDR3 is CASSIDEGEGNEQFF. For the CDR3, the DNA is TGTGCCAGTAGTATAGACGAGGGAGAGGGGAATGAGCAGTTCTTC.